This T cell receptor beta chain was sequenced for a study of beta chain features in type 1 diabetes. Study at large: Taken together, all samples contributed approximately 110,000,000 examined sorted cells.

Of the isolated RNA, all was reverse transcribed, and so the sequenced material was expressed TCRB transcripts. The protocol was immunoSEQ multiplex PCR, while the TCRdb copy is restricted to in-frame clones and leaves out a portion. The sample has almost 350,000 clones, around 7.6% seen once. The sequence was collected from a woman under 30 in good health. The sequencing input was central memory CD4+ T cells from blood.

The DNA for the CDR3 is TGCAGCGTTCCGGGACAGGGGGTGAAGTGGGAGGACTACGAGCAGTACTTC. Encoded protein: CSVPGQGVKWEDYEQYF. The chain employs TRBV29-1 and TRBJ2-7; TRBD1 aligns across 11 bases. This CDR3 has 17 residues. CDR1 is SQVTM, CDR2 ANQGSEA, per germline. With V trimmed by 5 bases and J by 3 bases, 15 bases remained unmatched.